The sequence of this T cell receptor (beta chain) was determined in a study of T cells in Graves' hyperthyroidism and ophthalmopathy. Overall study: Peripheral blood samples were taken at initial diagnosis, prior to any treatment. General observations from the study: Blood also carried most thyroid clonotypes expanded above 0.001.

About this clonotype itself: No antigen is known for it. A clone one base away is much larger, so this may be a read error.

Looked up from germline, CDR1 is MNHNS and CDR2 is SASEGT. The CDR3 runs to 13 residues. RNA transcripts served as the template for amplifying TCR beta CDR3 regions. HTBI primers drove first-round RT-PCR of the TCR CDR3. TCRdb re-analysed the multiplex PCR reads in MiXCR, keeping a single row per CDR3 protein. Counted here are around 200,000 distinct CDR3 sequences, approximately 15% occurring once; the ten biggest clones make up about 31%. This sequence originates from a woman in her fifties or sixties with Graves' hyperthyroidism. Sequencing was done on a sample of blood. This rearrangement joins TRBV6-1 to TRBJ1-4; the D is unclear. CDR3 bases: TGTGCCAGCAGTGGGGGTGAGAATGAAATACTGTTTTTT. The encoded protein is CASSGGENEILFF.